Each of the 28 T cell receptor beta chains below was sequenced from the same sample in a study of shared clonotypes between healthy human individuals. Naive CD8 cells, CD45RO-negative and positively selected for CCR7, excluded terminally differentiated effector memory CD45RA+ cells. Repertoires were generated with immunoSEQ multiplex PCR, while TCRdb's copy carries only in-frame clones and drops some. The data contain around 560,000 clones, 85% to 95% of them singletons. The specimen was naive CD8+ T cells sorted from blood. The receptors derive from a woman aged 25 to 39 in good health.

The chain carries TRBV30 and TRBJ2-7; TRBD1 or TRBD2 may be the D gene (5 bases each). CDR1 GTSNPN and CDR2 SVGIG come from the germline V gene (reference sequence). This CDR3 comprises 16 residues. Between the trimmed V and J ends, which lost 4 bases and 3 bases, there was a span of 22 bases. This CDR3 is CAWKKLGTTMIYEQYF. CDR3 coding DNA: TGTGCCTGGAAAAAGCTCGGGACCACGATGATCTACGAGCAGTACTTC.

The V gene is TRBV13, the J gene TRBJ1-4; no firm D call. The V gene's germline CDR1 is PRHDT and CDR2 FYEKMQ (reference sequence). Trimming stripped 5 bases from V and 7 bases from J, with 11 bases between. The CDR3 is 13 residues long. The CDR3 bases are TGTGCCAGCAGCAGTGGCATGGGTGAAAAACTGTTTTTT. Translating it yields CASSSGMGEKLFF.

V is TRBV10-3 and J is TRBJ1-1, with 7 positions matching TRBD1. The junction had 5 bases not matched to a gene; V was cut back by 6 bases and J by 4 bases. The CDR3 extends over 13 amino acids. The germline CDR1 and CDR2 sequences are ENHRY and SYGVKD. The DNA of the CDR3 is TGTGCCATCAGGACAGGGATGGGCACTGAAGCTTTCTTT. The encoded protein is CAIRTGMGTEAFF.

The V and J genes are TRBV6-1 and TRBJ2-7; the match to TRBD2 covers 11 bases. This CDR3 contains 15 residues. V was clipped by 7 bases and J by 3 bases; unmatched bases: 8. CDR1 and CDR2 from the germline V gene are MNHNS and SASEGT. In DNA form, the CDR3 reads TGTGCCAGCACTCCGGGACTAGCGGATTACTACGAGCAGTACTTC. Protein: CASTPGLADYYEQYF.

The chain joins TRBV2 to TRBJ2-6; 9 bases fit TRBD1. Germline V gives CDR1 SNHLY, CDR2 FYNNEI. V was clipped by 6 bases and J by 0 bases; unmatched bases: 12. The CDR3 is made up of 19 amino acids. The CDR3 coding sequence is TGTGCCAGCAGATACGCCTCGGGACAGGGTTTCTCTGGGGCCAACGTCCTGACTTTC. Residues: CASRYASGQGFSGANVLTF.

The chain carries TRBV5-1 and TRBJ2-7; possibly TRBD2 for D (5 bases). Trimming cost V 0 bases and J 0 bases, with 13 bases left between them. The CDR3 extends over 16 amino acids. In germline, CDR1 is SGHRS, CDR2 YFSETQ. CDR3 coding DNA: TGCGCCAGCAGCTTGGTTCGAGCGGCAAGCTCCTACGAGCAGTACTTC. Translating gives CASSLVRAASSYEQYF. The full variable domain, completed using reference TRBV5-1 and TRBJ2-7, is KAGVTQTPRYLIKTRGQQVTLSCSPISGHRSVSWYQQTPGQGLQFLFEYFSETQRNKGNFPGRFSGRQFSNSRSEMNVSTLELGDSALYLCASSLVRAASSYEQYFGPGTRLTVT.

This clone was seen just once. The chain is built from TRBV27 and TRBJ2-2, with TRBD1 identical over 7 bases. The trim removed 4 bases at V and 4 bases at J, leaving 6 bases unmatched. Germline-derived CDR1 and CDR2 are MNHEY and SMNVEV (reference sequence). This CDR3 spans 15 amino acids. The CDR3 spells CASSYQGEGTGELFF. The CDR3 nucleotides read TGTGCCAGCAGTTACCAGGGGGAAGGCACCGGGGAGCTGTTTTTT.

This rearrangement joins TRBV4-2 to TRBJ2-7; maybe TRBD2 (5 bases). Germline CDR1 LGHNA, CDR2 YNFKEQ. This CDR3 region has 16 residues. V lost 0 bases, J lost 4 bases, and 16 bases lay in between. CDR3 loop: CASSQDGELGGYEQYF. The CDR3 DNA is TGTGCCAGCAGCCAAGATGGGGAGCTCGGCGGGTACGAGCAGTACTTC.

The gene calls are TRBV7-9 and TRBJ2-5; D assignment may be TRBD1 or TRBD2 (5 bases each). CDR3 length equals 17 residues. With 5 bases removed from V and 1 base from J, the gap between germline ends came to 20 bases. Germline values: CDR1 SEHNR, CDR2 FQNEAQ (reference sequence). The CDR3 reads CASSPLGGRGPQETQYF. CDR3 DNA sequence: TGTGCCAGCAGCCCACTTGGGGGTCGAGGCCCCCAAGAGACCCAGTACTTC.

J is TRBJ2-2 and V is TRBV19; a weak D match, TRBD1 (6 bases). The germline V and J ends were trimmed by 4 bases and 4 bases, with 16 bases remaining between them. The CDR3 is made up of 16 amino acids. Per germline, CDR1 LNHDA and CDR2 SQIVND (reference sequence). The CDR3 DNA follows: TGTGCCAGTAGTAGGGGGCTTGGCCGAGGCACCGGGGAGCTGTTTTTT. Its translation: CASSRGLGRGTGELFF.

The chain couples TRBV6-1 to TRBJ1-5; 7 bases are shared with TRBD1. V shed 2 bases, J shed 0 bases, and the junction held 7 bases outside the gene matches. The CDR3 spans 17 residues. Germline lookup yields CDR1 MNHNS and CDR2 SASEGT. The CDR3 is CASSERRQGFSNQPQHF. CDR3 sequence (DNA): TGTGCCAGCAGTGAACGAAGACAGGGATTTAGCAATCAGCCCCAGCATTTT.

CDR3 DNA: TGTGCCAGCAGTACCCTATACGAGCAGTACTTC. Translated, it gives CASSTLYEQYF. The chain joins TRBV28 to TRBJ2-7; D is unresolved. The CDR3 spans 11 residues. Germline lookup yields CDR1 MDHEN and CDR2 SYDVKM. V was shortened by 5 bases and J by 4 bases, with 6 bases between the two germline ends. Filled out from reference TRBV28 and TRBJ2-7, the complete variable domain reads DVKVTQSSRYLVKRTGEKVFLECVQDMDHENMFWYRQDPGLGLRLIYFSYDVKMKEKGDIPEGYSVSREKKERFSLILESASTNQTSMYLCASSTLYEQYFGPGTRLTVT.

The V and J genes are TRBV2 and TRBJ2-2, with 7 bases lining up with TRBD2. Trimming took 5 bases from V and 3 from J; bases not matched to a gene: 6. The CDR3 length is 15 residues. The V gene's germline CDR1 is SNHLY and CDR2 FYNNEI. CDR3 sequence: CASSSPSGYTGELFF. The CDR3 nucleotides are TGTGCCAGCAGTTCCCCTAGCGGATACACCGGGGAGCTGTTTTTT.

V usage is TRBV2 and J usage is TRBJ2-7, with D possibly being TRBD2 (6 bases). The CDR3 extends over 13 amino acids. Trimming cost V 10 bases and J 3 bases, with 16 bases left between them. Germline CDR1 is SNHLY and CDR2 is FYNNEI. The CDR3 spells CAIKGGEDYEQYF. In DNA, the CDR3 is TGTGCCATCAAAGGAGGGGAGGACTACGAGCAGTACTTC.

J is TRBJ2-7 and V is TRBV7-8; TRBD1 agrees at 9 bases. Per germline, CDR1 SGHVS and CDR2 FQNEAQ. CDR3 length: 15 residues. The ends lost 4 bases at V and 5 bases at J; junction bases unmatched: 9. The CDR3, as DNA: TGTGCCAGCAGCTACAGGGGGCGCGTGAATGACGAGCAGTACTTC. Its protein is CASSYRGRVNDEQYF.

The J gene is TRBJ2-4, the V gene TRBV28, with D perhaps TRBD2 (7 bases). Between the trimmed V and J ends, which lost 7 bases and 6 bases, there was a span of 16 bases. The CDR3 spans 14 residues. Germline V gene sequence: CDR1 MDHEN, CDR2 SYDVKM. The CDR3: CASTASGGGNIQYF. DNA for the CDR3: TGTGCCAGCACGGCTAGCGGAGGGGGAAACATTCAGTACTTC.

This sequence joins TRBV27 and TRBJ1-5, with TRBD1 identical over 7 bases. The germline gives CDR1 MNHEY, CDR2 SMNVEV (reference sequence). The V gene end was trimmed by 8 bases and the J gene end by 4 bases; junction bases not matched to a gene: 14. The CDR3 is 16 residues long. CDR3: CASGGAGDRPNQPQHF. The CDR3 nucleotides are TGTGCCAGCGGGGGGGCGGGGGACAGACCGAATCAGCCCCAGCATTTT.

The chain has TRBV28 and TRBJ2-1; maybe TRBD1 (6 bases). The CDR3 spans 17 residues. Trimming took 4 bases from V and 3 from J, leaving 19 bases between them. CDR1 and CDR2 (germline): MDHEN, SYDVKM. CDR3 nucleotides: TGTGCCAGCAGTTCCCCGGGACAAGATATAATCTACAATGAGCAGTTCTTC. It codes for CASSSPGQDIIYNEQFF.

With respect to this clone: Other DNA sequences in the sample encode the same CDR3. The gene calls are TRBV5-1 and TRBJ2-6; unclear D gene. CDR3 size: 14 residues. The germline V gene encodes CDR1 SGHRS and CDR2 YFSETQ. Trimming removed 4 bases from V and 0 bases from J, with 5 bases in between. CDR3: CASSLSSGANVLTF. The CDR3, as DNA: TGCGCCAGCAGCCTTAGCTCTGGGGCCAACGTCCTGACTTTC.

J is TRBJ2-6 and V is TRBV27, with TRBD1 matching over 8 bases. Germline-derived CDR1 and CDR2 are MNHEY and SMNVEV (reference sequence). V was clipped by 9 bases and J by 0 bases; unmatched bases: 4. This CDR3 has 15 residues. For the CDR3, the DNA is TGTGCCAGGGGGGACAGGAGCTCTGGGGCCAACGTCCTGACTTTC. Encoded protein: CARGDRSSGANVLTF.

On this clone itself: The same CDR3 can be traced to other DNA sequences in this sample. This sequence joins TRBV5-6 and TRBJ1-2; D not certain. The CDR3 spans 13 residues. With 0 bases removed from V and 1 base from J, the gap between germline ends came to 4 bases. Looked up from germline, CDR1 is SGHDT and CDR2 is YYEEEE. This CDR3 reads CASSLDINYGYTF. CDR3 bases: TGTGCCAGCAGCTTGGATATTAACTATGGCTACACCTTC.

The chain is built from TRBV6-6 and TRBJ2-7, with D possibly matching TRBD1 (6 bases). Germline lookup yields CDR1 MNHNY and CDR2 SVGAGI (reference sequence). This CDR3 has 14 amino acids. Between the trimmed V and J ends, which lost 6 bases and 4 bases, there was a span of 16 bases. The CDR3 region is CASSLDSRSYEQYF. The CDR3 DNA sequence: TGTGCCAGCAGCCTGGACAGCCGCTCTTACGAGCAGTACTTC.

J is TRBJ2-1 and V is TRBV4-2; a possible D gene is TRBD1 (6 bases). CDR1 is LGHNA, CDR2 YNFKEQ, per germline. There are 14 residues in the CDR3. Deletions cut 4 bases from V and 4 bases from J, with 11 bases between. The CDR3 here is CASSRETGYNEQFF. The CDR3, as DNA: TGTGCCAGCAGCCGAGAGACAGGTTACAATGAGCAGTTCTTC.

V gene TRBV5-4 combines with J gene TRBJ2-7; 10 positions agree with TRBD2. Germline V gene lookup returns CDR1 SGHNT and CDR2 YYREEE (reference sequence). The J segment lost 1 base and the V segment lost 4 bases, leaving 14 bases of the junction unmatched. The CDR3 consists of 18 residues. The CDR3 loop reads CASSPWPSGSSRSYEQYF. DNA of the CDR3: TGTGCCAGCAGCCCGTGGCCTAGCGGGAGTTCACGGTCCTACGAGCAGTACTTC. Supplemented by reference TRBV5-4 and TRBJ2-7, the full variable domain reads ETGVTQSPTHLIKTRGQQVTLRCSSQSGHNTVSWYQQALGQGPQFIFQYYREEENGRGNFPPRFSGLQFPNYSSELNVNALELDDSALYLCASSPWPSGSSRSYEQYFGPGTRLTVT.

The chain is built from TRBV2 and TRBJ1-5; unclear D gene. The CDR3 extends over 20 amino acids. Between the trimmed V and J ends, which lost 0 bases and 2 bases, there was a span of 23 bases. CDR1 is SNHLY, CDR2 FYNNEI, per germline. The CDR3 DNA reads TGTGCCAGCAGTGAAGCTCCGCGGGTGACGTTCGTGGGAGGCAATCAGCCCCAGCATTTT. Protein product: CASSEAPRVTFVGGNQPQHF.

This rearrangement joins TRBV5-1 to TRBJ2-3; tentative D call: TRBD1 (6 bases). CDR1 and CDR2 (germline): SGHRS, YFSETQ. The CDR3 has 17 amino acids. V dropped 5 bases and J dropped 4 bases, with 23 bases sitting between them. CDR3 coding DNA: TGCGCCAGCAGGACTCTGGGGGCAGTCCCTGGGGCAGATACGCAGTATTTT. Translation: CASRTLGAVPGADTQYF.

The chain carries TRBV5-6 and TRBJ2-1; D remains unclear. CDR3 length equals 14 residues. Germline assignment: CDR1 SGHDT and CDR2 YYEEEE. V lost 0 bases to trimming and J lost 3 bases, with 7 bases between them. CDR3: CASSLGIVYNEQFF. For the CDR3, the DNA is TGTGCCAGCAGCTTGGGGATAGTCTACAATGAGCAGTTCTTC.

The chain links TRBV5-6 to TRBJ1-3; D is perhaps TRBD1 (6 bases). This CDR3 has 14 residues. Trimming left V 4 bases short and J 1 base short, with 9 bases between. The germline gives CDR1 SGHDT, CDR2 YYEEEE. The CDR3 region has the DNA TGTGCCAGCAGCGCTACAGGGTCTGGAAACACCATATATTTT. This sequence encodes CASSATGSGNTIYF. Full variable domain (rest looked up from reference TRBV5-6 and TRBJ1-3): DAGVTQSPTHLIKTRGQQVTLRCSPKSGHDTVSWYQQALGQGPQFIFQYYEEEERQRGNFPDRFSGHQFPNYSSELNVNALLLGDSALYLCASSATGSGNTIYFGEGSWLTVV.